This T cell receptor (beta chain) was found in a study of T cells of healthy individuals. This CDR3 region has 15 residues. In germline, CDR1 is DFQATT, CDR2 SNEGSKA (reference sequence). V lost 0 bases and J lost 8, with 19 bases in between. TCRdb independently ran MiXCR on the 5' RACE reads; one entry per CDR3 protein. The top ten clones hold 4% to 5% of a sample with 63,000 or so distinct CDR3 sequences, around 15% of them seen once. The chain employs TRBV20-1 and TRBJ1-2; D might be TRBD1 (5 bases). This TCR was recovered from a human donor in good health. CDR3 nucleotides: TGCAGTGCTAGAGATTCGGGTACAGGTCGAGGGGGCTACACCTTC. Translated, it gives CSARDSGTGRGGYTF.